Below, 14 T cell receptor beta chains from the same sample are listed, as sequenced in a study of T cell repertoires in cytomegalovirus infection. Their specific antigens are unknown. MiXCR, applied by TCRdb to the reads, yields one record per CDR3 protein. Of over 250,000 distinct CDR3 sequences listed, less than 25% are singletons. The source material was cultured PBMCs, sampled from culture after CMV antigen stimulation. The receptor source for this set is a human donor in good health (CMV status not recorded). Some clones in this sample may be carry-over from other donors' samples.

The chain uses TRBV24-1 and TRBJ2-3; D may be TRBD2 (5 bases). V was pared by 7 bases and J by 3 bases, with 16 bases between. Germline values: CDR1 KGHDR, CDR2 SFDVKD. The CDR3 is 15 residues long. This CDR3 is CATSVLATETDTQYF. The CDR3 nucleotides read TGTGCCACCAGCGTCCTAGCAACCGAGACAGATACGCAGTATTTT.

This clonotype turned up a few times. The CDR3 protein is CASSSRQPQHF. The CDR3 coding sequence is TGTGCCAGCAGTTCTCGTCAGCCCCAGCATTTT. The V gene is TRBV28, the J gene TRBJ1-5; D remains ambiguous. V shed 4 bases and J shed 6 bases, with 4 bases lying between them. CDR3 size: 11 residues. Germline CDR1 and CDR2: MDHEN and SYDVKM.

This clonotype was counted between two and nine times. This chain joins TRBV5-6 and TRBJ2-2; 10 bases map to TRBD1. CDR1 and CDR2 from the germline V gene are SGHDT and YYEEEE. Unmatched junction bases numbered 9, after V lost 6 bases and J lost 1 base. The CDR3 covers 17 residues. The CDR3 sequence: CASNFDRDRGNTGELFF. The CDR3 DNA sequence: TGTGCCAGCAACTTCGACCGGGACAGGGGGAACACCGGGGAGCTGTTTTTT.

This clonotype was counted many times. J is TRBJ2-3 and V is TRBV7-2; D is unresolved. Looked up from germline, CDR1 is SGHTA and CDR2 is FQGNSA. The CDR3 totals 13 residues. The V end was cut by 3 bases, the J end by 5 bases, with 9 bases between. CDR3: CASSFSLGDTQYF. DNA of the CDR3: TGTGCCAGCAGCTTTAGTTTAGGAGATACGCAGTATTTT.

This sequence joins TRBV9 and TRBJ1-1; D unresolved. V lost 4 bases and J 0 bases, leaving 10 bases between the germline ends. The CDR3 has 14 amino acids. Germline-derived CDR1 and CDR2 are SGDLS and YYNGEE. This CDR3 reads CASSIGRLNTEAFF. CDR3 DNA sequence: TGTGCCAGCAGCATAGGACGGTTGAACACTGAAGCTTTCTTT.

The J gene is TRBJ1-1, the V gene TRBV5-4; TRBD1 aligns across 8 bases. CDR1 and CDR2 (germline): SGHNT, YYREEE (reference sequence). V trimming: 4 bases; J trimming: 4 bases; junction bases outside the gene matches: 12. CDR3 length: 16 residues. The CDR3 DNA sequence: TGTGCCAGCAGCGTGGGGGGGACAGGAGGTCTCACTGAAGCTTTCTTT. Encoded protein: CASSVGGTGGLTEAFF.

The rearrangement joins TRBV4-3 to TRBJ1-4; D is perhaps TRBD1 (5 bases). Between the trimmed V and J ends, which lost 2 bases and 0 bases, there was a span of 25 bases. The CDR3 length is 21 residues. Germline V lookup: CDR1 LGHNA, CDR2 YSLEER. Here the CDR3 DNA reads TGCGCCAGCAGCCAATTCCCGCCAAGGCAGGGCATAATGTCAACTAATGAAAAACTGTTTTTT. This translates into CASSQFPPRQGIMSTNEKLFF.

This clonotype showed up many times. The V and J genes are TRBV7-2 and TRBJ2-1, with 8 bases lining up with TRBD1. The CDR3 has 15 amino acids. Losses at the gene ends were 2 bases for V and 6 bases for J; bases not matched to a gene: 6. CDR1 is SGHTA, CDR2 FQGNSA, per germline. The CDR3 loop reads CASSLKTGEVNEQFF. The CDR3 region has the DNA TGTGCCAGCAGCTTAAAGACAGGGGAAGTCAATGAGCAGTTCTTC.

The chain combines TRBV27 with TRBJ2-7; D not certain. Germline V lookup: CDR1 MNHEY, CDR2 SMNVEV (reference sequence). V was pared by 8 bases and J by 3 bases, with 14 bases between. CDR3 length: 13 residues. The CDR3 DNA reads TGTGCCAGCGAGAGGCAGGTAGTCTACGAGCAGTACGTC. As protein: CASERQVVYEQYV.

J is TRBJ1-2 and V is TRBV19; no clear D. In germline, CDR1 is LNHDA, CDR2 SQIVND (reference sequence). Trimming removed 0 bases at V and 10 bases at J, with 9 bases between. The CDR3 is made up of 12 amino acids. CDR3 sequence reads: CASSIDGRIYTF. The CDR3, as DNA: TGTGCCAGTAGTATAGATGGGAGAATCTACACCTTC.

Many counts were recorded for this clonotype. The rearrangement uses TRBV7-2 and TRBJ2-5; 10 nucleotides line up with TRBD2. Trimming at V came to 1 base and at J to 2 bases, leaving 10 bases not matched to a gene. CDR3 length: 18 residues. Germline-derived CDR1 and CDR2 are SGHTA and FQGNSA. Here the CDR3 DNA reads TGTGCCAGCAGCTTAGGGGCTAGCGGGGGAAGTTTTCAAGAGACCCAGTACTTC. This gives the protein CASSLGASGGSFQETQYF.

The V gene is TRBV2, the J gene TRBJ2-7; 9 nucleotides align to TRBD1. Germline CDR1 reads SNHLY; CDR2 reads FYNNEI. V shed 6 bases, J shed 5 bases, and the junction held 11 bases outside the gene matches. The CDR3 is 15 residues long. Here the CDR3 reads CASSPGQGSPHEQYV. In DNA form, the CDR3 reads TGTGCCAGCAGCCCGGGACAGGGTTCCCCCCACGAGCAGTACGTC.

CDR3 sequence: CASSFRGRQPQHF. For the CDR3, the DNA is TGTGCCAGCAGTTTCAGAGGGAGGCAGCCCCAGCATTTT. This chain uses TRBV28 with TRBJ1-5; D is uncertain. Germline V lookup: CDR1 MDHEN, CDR2 SYDVKM. The CDR3 has 13 amino acids. Trimming removed 3 bases from V and 7 bases from J, with 10 bases in between.

V gene TRBV11-2 combines with J gene TRBJ1-1; D remains ambiguous. Germline lookup yields CDR1 SGHAT and CDR2 FQNNGV. The CDR3 is made up of 14 amino acids. V was cut by 2 bases and J by 4 bases, with 11 bases left in between. DNA of the CDR3: TGTGCCAGCAGCTTAACCGGGGTGAGCACTGAAGCTTTCTTT. Protein product: CASSLTGVSTEAFF. The whole variable domain, remainder taken from reference TRBV11-2 and TRBJ1-1, is EAGVAQSPRYKIIEKRQSVAFWCNPISGHATLYWYQQILGQGPKLLIQFQNNGVVDDSQLPKDRFSAERLKGVDSTLKIQPAKLEDSAVYLCASSLTGVSTEAFFGQGTRLTVV.